This T cell receptor (beta chain) emerged from a study of blood T cell repertoires in COVID-19. V lost 7 bases to trimming and J lost 6 bases; unmatched junction nucleotides: 8. The CDR3 runs 15 residues. Germline CDR1 reads MNHEY; CDR2 reads SVGAGI. Under the authors' procedure: Quantification of nucleated cells was approximated via reference gene primer amplification. Profiling relied on immunoSEQ multiplex PCR, and the TCRdb table lists in-frame clones only, not all of them. V, J and clone size are taken as reported in that table, and D and trimming were inferred from the DNA itself. The table has more than 140,000 clones, about 83% seen once.

The sequence came from a human donor in a cohort sampled during active COVID-19. Input material: peripheral blood. The chain joins TRBV6-5 to TRBJ2-5, with 13 bases lining up with TRBD2. The CDR3 spells CASTPGLAGRQTQYF. CDR3 in DNA: TGTGCCAGCACCCCGGGACTAGCGGGAAGGCAGACCCAGTACTTC.